The subject of this entry is one T cell receptor (beta chain). Patients at the Seattle site were enrolled during active infection and followed longitudinally. Germline CDR1 is PRHDT and CDR2 is FYEKMQ (reference sequence). This CDR3 is built from 15 residues. The V end lost 0 bases, the J end lost 2 bases, and 8 bases lay between the germline ends. In the original workflow: Cell counts per sample came from amplifying reference gene primers. Sequencing used immunoSEQ multiplex PCR; TCRdb keeps in-frame clones, though not all of them. V and J calls and clone size follow that table, whereas D and trimming were derived from the DNA. The repertoire holds about 290,000 clones, just under 90% seen once, with approximately 12% in the top ten. The sample originates from a study of blood T cell repertoires in COVID-19. At the level of the study: COVID-19 samples collected from the United States, Italy and Spain covered acute and convalescent phases. PBMCs, B-cell-depleted T cells, or T cells provided the cDNA or gDNA that made up the material.

The chain has TRBV13 and TRBJ1-3; no reliable D call. The receptor was isolated from a woman in her twenties or thirties with COVID-19, enrolled during active disease. Sequencing was done on a sample of peripheral blood. This CDR3 is CASSLGGVAGNTIYF. The CDR3, as DNA: TGTGCCAGCAGCTTAGGGGGAGTCGCTGGAAACACCATATATTTT.